Below, one TCR beta chain is given with its context. This clone was recorded once. Its cognate antigen has yet to be identified. Within one base of it there is no much larger clone, and no base qualities were kept. Sequencing of TCR beta CDR3 regions was done on the immunoSEQ platform at survey depth. The QIAamp DNA micro kit was used to extract genomic DNA from every cultured and uncultured CD8+ T cell population. For the original study's pipeline: Samples with under 5,000 productive reads were excluded, and this exclusion removed about 6% of the roughly 75 HIV peptide-stimulated cultures. Sequences were trimmed to CDR3 by a MANAFEST web app, and nonproductive sequences, CDR3s under 5 amino acids, and sequences not starting with C or ending with F/W were removed. Clonotypes were classified as antigen-specific only if expansion was observed in at least 2 of 3 replicates versus the no-peptide control at FDR 0.01, only within one epitope family. A specific clonotype also had to show a frequency at least fivefold higher than in wells stimulated with peptides from other epitope families. Entries here come from immuneACCESS through TCRdb and include only in-frame sequences with V and J called. Some clones fail to appear in such tables; in the studies checked, an unresolved V gene covers under half of the shortfall, and the cause of the remainder is unknown. Clone size and the V and J calls come from that table; the DNA yielded D and trimming. This sample gives about 90,000 clones in total; almost 75% of them show up just once. The ten largest clones take up around 25% of the sample.

The germline V and J ends show losses of 8 bases and 2 bases respectively, and no gene match explains 14 bases of the junction. Sequences MDHEN (CDR1) and SYDVKM (CDR2) are obtained from the germline V gene. The CDR3 holds 16 amino acids from the cysteine to the phenylalanine. Only the CDR3 part of the read is kept: 48 bases, read in frame from the first base. The EasySep Human CD8+ T Cell Enrichment Kit was used on day 10 to isolate CD8+ T cells from every culture. These data originate in a study of CD8 T cell repertoires and HIV-1 epitope variants (dated by TCRdb to 2018 to 2021). In the study overall: In separate culture wells, T cells were stimulated with each of twenty-five peptides that represented autologous and known Gag and Nef epitope variants. Among the control conditions were a peptide pool of CMV, EBV and flu, the Ebola AY9 epitope serving as a negative control, and a well with no peptide. Tested epitopes included three Gag epitope families and Nef HW9 and YT9. T cells were enriched using the EasySep Human T Cell Enrichment Kit and then co-cultured with an equal number of autologous T cell-negative cells acting as antigen-presenting cells. Cultures were maintained for approximately ten days in IMDM with gentamicin, and half-media changes adding IL-2, IL-7 and IL-15 were performed on days 3 and 7. An aliquot of 1M T cells was set aside as an uncultured baseline condition, separate from the roughly 87 T cell cultures. Running each culture condition in triplicate, except for one peptide done in duplicate, gave a total of 83 T cell cultures. The investigation overall reported the following: Four to six clonotypes recognized the Nef KF9 family and one the HW9 family, with no responses to the TAALDMSHF plasma variant. The assay could identify only TCR beta chains and pointed to proliferation in response to antigen, not to T cell function or cytokine profile. The study identified under ten antigen-specific TCR beta clonotypes, roughly 6 of which appeared to be cross-reactive for autologous or known escape epitope variants.

The V gene is TRBV28 and the J gene is TRBJ2-7, and 8 junction bases match TRBD1. The receptor comes from a male donor with HIV. The specimen sequenced was uncultured baseline CD8+ T cells from peripheral blood mononuclear cells (PBMCs). The DNA sequence is given as TGTGCCAGCTCTTGGACGTACAGGGGGGAAGCCTACGAGCAGTACTTC. It is translated as CASSWTYRGEAYEQYF. The CDR3, completed at both ends by the reference TRBV28 and TRBJ2-7 genes, gives the full variable domain DVKVTQSSRYLVKRTGEKVFLECVQDMDHENMFWYRQDPGLGLRLIYFSYDVKMKEKGDIPEGYSVSREKKERFSLILESASTNQTSMYLCASSWTYRGEAYEQYFGPGTRLTVT.